This T cell receptor (beta chain) was recovered during a study of blood T cell repertoires in COVID-19. On the study more broadly: The cDNA or gDNA used as material had been derived from T cells, B-cell-depleted T cells, or PBMCs.

The CDR3 has 14 amino acids. The germline V gene encodes CDR1 LGHDT and CDR2 YNNKEL (reference sequence). The V end was cut by 0 bases, the J end by 7 bases, with 12 bases between. Profiling relied on immunoSEQ multiplex PCR, and the TCRdb table lists in-frame clones only, not all of them. Of approximately 100,000 clones in the sample, approximately 85% were seen once. The TCR comes from an older woman with acute or convalescent COVID-19. The chain carries TRBV3-1 (or the pseudogene TRBV3-2) and TRBJ1-2; D is unclear. What was sequenced was peripheral blood. As DNA, the CDR3 is TGTGCCAGCAGCCAAGATGAGGGCCGGCGTGGCTACACCTTC. Amino acids: CASSQDEGRRGYTF.